This is a list of T cell receptor beta chains from one sample in a study of T cell responses to AZD1222 COVID-19 vaccine. The assay was immunoSEQ multiplex PCR, and TCRdb's table has in-frame clones only and misses some. The sample contains approximately 130,000 clones, 93% of which appear only once. This material consisted of peripheral blood, taken on day 0 of AZD1222 vaccination. The source of these receptors is an adult in good health. Both conserved end residues are part of each CDR3. Each record gives: D gene, J gene, clone size, V gene, CDR3 DNA, CDR3 protein. D genes are given only for firm matches. Clone size appears in some rows only: once, few, many, or a class for an expanded clone.

D: -; J: TRBJ1-2; size: once; V: TRBV7-3; DNA: TGTGCCAGCAGCTTAGATGTCAGCCAGGGCTACACCTTC; CDR3: CASSLDVSQGYTF
D: -; J: TRBJ1-3; size: -; V: TRBV28; DNA: TGTGCCAGCAGTTTCCCTAGCTCTGGAAACACCATATATTTT; CDR3: CASSFPSSGNTIYF
D: TRBD1; J: TRBJ1-5; size: -; V: TRBV4-2; DNA: TGTGCCAGCAGCCCCCACCCTACAGGGGTCGGTCAGCCCCAGCATTTT; CDR3: CASSPHPTGVGQPQHF
D: -; J: TRBJ1-2; size: once; V: TRBV4-3; DNA: TGCGCCAGCAGCCAAGTATTTATGGGACTCAACTATGGCTACACCTTC; CDR3: CASSQVFMGLNYGYTF
D: TRBD2; J: TRBJ2-1; size: -; V: TRBV10-2; DNA: TGCGCCAGCAAAGGAATAGCGGGAGCTCCGGGGGAGCAGTTCTTC; CDR3: CASKGIAGAPGEQFF
D: TRBD1; J: TRBJ1-4; size: once; V: TRBV28; DNA: TGTGCCAGCAGTTTCAGGGGGGCAGGGAATGAAAAACTGTTTTTT; CDR3: CASSFRGAGNEKLFF
D: TRBD1; J: TRBJ2-1; size: -; V: TRBV6-4; DNA: TGTGCCAGCAGTTCAAGGACAGGGAGCGATGAGCAGTTCTTC; CDR3: CASSSRTGSDEQFF
D: -; J: TRBJ1-1; size: -; V: TRBV10-3; DNA: TGTGCCATCAGTGAAAAGCTGGACACTGAAGCTTTCTTT; CDR3: CAISEKLDTEAFF
D: TRBD2; J: TRBJ2-5; size: -; V: TRBV11-3; DNA: TGTGCCAGCAGCACCCGGACTAGCGGCCAAGAGACCCAGTACTTC; CDR3: CASSTRTSGQETQYF
D: -; J: TRBJ2-1; size: -; V: TRBV27; DNA: TGTGCCAGCAGTTTATCGGGTAGCTCCTACAATGAGCAGTTCTTC; CDR3: CASSLSGSSYNEQFF
D: -; J: TRBJ1-1; size: -; V: TRBV28; DNA: TGTGCCAGCAGTCCGGGTGGGCCTGAAGCTTTCTTT; CDR3: CASSPGGPEAFF
D: -; J: TRBJ2-7; size: -; V: TRBV3-1/TRBV3-2; DNA: TGTGCCAGCAGCCAAGAAGGGGGAAGGGAGCAGTACTTC; CDR3: CASSQEGGREQYF
D: -; J: TRBJ2-7; size: -; V: TRBV27; DNA: TGTGCCAGCAGCCTAGTCTGGGGGTTCGAGCAGTACTTC; CDR3: CASSLVWGFEQYF
D: -; J: TRBJ1-2; size: -; V: TRBV27; DNA: TGTGCCAGCAGTTTCGGGAGGTCGGCTGGCTACACCTTC; CDR3: CASSFGRSAGYTF
D: -; J: TRBJ1-2; size: once; V: TRBV24-1; DNA: TGTGCCACCAGTGATCGACAAGACTATGGCTACACCTTC; CDR3: CATSDRQDYGYTF
D: TRBD2; J: TRBJ2-3; size: -; V: TRBV6-5; DNA: TGTGCCAGCAGTTTACGGACTAGCGGTTCAAATACGCAGTATTTT; CDR3: CASSLRTSGSNTQYF
D: -; J: TRBJ1-2; size: once; V: TRBV6-5; DNA: TGTGCCAGCAGTCAGGGGTATGGCTACACCTTC; CDR3: CASSQGYGYTF
D: -; J: TRBJ2-5; size: -; V: TRBV5-1; DNA: TGCGCCAGCAGTCCTGTCCTCAGGGCCCCACCGTACCAAGAGACCCAGTACTTC; CDR3: CASSPVLRAPPYQETQYF
D: -; J: TRBJ2-5; size: -; V: TRBV6-5; DNA: TGTGCCAGCCACGCCCTAGCGAAGTCAGAGACCCAGTACTTC; CDR3: CASHALAKSETQYF
D: TRBD1; J: TRBJ1-1; size: -; V: TRBV3-1/TRBV3-2; DNA: TGTGCCAGCAGCCAAGGACTGACAGGGACTGAAGCTTTCTTT; CDR3: CASSQGLTGTEAFF
D: TRBD2; J: TRBJ2-3; size: -; V: TRBV7-2; DNA: TGTGCCAGCAGCTTAGTATGGAGGGGGACTAGCGGGAGTCATACGCAGTATTTT; CDR3: CASSLVWRGTSGSHTQYF
D: TRBD1; J: TRBJ1-3; size: few; V: TRBV25-1; DNA: TGTGCCAGCAGTGAAGTAGGGGGCGGGGGAAACACCATATATTTT; CDR3: CASSEVGGGGNTIYF
D: -; J: TRBJ1-1; size: -; V: TRBV6-5; DNA: TGTGCCAGTAGGGGAGGACCGGTCCCTGAAGCTTTCTTT; CDR3: CASRGGPVPEAFF
D: TRBD1; J: TRBJ1-5; size: few; V: TRBV27; DNA: TGTGCCAGCAGTCGACAGGGTAGCAATCAGCCCCAGCATTTT; CDR3: CASSRQGSNQPQHF
D: -; J: TRBJ2-1; size: -; V: TRBV4-2; DNA: TGTGCCAGCAGCCAACGGGAACTATACAATGAGCAGTTCTTC; CDR3: CASSQRELYNEQFF
D: TRBD1; J: TRBJ1-4; size: -; V: TRBV4-2; DNA: TGTGCCAGCAGCACATCAACAGGGGGACAGGGGGTTTTGTTTTTT; CDR3: CASSTSTGGQGVLFF
D: -; J: TRBJ2-4; size: -; V: TRBV5-8; DNA: TGTGCCAGCAGCTCGGGACGGGTCCTAGCCAAAAACATTCAGTACTTC; CDR3: CASSSGRVLAKNIQYF
D: -; J: TRBJ1-2; size: -; V: TRBV5-5; DNA: TGTGCCAGCAGATTGGACGGAGCTAACTATGGCTACACCTTC; CDR3: CASRLDGANYGYTF
D: TRBD1; J: TRBJ2-1; size: once; V: TRBV29-1; DNA: TGCAGCTCGGGACAGGTGGATGACAATGAGCAGTTCTTC; CDR3: CSSGQVDDNEQFF
D: -; J: TRBJ1-5; size: -; V: TRBV6-6; DNA: TGTGCCAGCACCAGGGTCGATCAGCCCCAGCATTTT; CDR3: CASTRVDQPQHF
D: -; J: TRBJ2-4; size: -; V: TRBV21-1; DNA: TGTGCCAGCAGACAGATAAACTTAGCCAAAAACATTCAGTACTTC; CDR3: CASRQINLAKNIQYF
D: -; J: TRBJ2-5; size: once; V: TRBV9; DNA: TGTGCCAGCAGTTGGGACGAAGAGACCCAGTACTTC; CDR3: CASSWDEETQYF
D: -; J: TRBJ2-2; size: -; V: TRBV5-1; DNA: TGCGCCAGCAGCTTGGAGGGCAGGCCCCAGAACACCGGGGAGCTGTTTTTT; CDR3: CASSLEGRPQNTGELFF
D: -; J: TRBJ1-1; size: -; V: TRBV10-3; DNA: TGTGCCATCAGTGATAGGACTGGACGTCGGAACACTGAAGCTTTCTTT; CDR3: CAISDRTGRRNTEAFF
D: -; J: TRBJ2-7; size: -; V: TRBV6-5; DNA: TGTGCCAGCGGGGGCAGGGGCCCTACCTACGAGCAGTACTTC; CDR3: CASGGRGPTYEQYF
D: TRBD1; J: TRBJ1-1; size: -; V: TRBV6-5; DNA: TGTGCCAGCAGGGACAGGGGGCAGGCGGGGACTGAAGCTTTCTTT; CDR3: CASRDRGQAGTEAFF
D: -; J: TRBJ1-2; size: -; V: TRBV6-5; DNA: TGTGCCAGCAGTTACTCGTCAGATAAAAACTATGGCTACACCTTC; CDR3: CASSYSSDKNYGYTF
D: -; J: TRBJ1-2; size: -; V: TRBV28; DNA: TGTGCCAGCGGCGAGGGACGAAACTATGGCTACACCTTC; CDR3: CASGEGRNYGYTF
D: TRBD1; J: TRBJ2-3; size: -; V: TRBV10-3; DNA: TGTGCCATCAGTGACCCCACAGGGGGTAGAGCAGATACGCAGTATTTT; CDR3: CAISDPTGGRADTQYF
D: -; J: TRBJ2-2; size: -; V: TRBV5-5; DNA: TGTGCCAGCCTGCACACGGGGCGGGCGGCCGGGGAGCTGTTTTTT; CDR3: CASLHTGRAAGELFF
D: TRBD1; J: TRBJ1-1; size: -; V: TRBV9; DNA: TGTGCCAGCAGCAAGGACAGGGGCCGGTACACTGAAGCTTTCTTT; CDR3: CASSKDRGRYTEAFF
D: TRBD2; J: TRBJ2-7; size: -; V: TRBV27; DNA: TGTGCCAGCGGGGCGGGAGGGCCGCGGGAGCAGTACTTC; CDR3: CASGAGGPREQYF
D: -; J: TRBJ2-1; size: once; V: TRBV6-4; DNA: TGTGCCAGCAGCTCAGGACCCAGGGGCAATGAGCAGTTCTTC; CDR3: CASSSGPRGNEQFF
D: -; J: TRBJ2-1; size: -; V: TRBV6-1; DNA: TGTGCCAGCAGTGAGATCTCCTACAATGAGCAGTTCTTC; CDR3: CASSEISYNEQFF
D: -; J: TRBJ1-1; size: -; V: TRBV6-5; DNA: TGTGCCAGCGGACGACAATTGAACACTGAAGCTTTCTTT; CDR3: CASGRQLNTEAFF
D: TRBD1; J: TRBJ2-7; size: -; V: TRBV27; DNA: TGTGCCAGCAGTCAAACAGGGGCCTCAGAAAACGAGCAGTACTTC; CDR3: CASSQTGASENEQYF
D: -; J: TRBJ1-5; size: -; V: TRBV18; DNA: TGTGCCAGCTCACCACGGGGGGAACACAATCAGCCCCAGCATTTT; CDR3: CASSPRGEHNQPQHF